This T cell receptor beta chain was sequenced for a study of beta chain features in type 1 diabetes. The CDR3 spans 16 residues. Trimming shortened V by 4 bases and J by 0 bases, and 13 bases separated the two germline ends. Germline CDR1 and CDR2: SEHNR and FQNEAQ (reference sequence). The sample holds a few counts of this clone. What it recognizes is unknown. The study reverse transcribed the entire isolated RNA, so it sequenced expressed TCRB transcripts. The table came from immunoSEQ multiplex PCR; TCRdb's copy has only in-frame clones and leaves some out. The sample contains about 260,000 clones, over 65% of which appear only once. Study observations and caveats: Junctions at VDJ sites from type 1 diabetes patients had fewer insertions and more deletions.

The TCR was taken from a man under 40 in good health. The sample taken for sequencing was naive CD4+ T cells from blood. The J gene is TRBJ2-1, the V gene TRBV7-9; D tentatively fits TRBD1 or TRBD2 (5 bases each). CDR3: CASSSFRGSSYNEQFF. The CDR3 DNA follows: TGTGCCAGCAGCTCTTTCCGGGGCAGCTCCTACAATGAGCAGTTCTTC.